The entry that follows covers one T cell receptor (beta chain) sequence. Its target antigen remains unknown. Base qualities are not at hand, and no much larger clone is one base apart. These data originate in a study of cytomegalovirus exposure and HLA in healthy donors (dated by TCRdb to between 2016 and 2019). Looking at the study overall: An earlier analysis of fewer than 750 of the donors reported roughly 300 Gb of sequence data and around 100 million unique TCR beta sequences obtained from about 180 million T cells. An early release covering roughly 600 HLA-typed donors comprised about 300 gigabases of sequencing data and tens of millions of unique TCR sequences. Of the 350 to 450 genotyped donors, around 81% fell in the genetic ancestry cluster associated with self-reported Caucasian donors. The aim of the study was to test whether cataloging public T cell receptors could identify signatures of past pathogen exposure. The T cell repertoires of around 670 subjects were profiled by immunosequencing and related to cytomegalovirus serostatus. Besides the first cohort of around 700 subjects, a separate validation cohort made up of 120 different subjects was used. To predict cytomegalovirus infection status, the study brought together high-throughput TCR immunosequencing, statistical association of individual TCRs with disease status, and machine learning. A later analysis re-analyzed previously published TCR beta repertoires from 660 or so donors and added high-resolution HLA genotyping to study TCR occurrence patterns. The later analysis used no new phenotypic data to find candidate immune exposures, relying instead on TCR beta sequences and their occurrence across donors. An earlier analysis of about 620 of the donors applied high-throughput TCR beta sequencing to assess whether each TCR beta V gene segment acted as functional or pseudogenic. Alongside the repertoire data, information on donor age, sex, ethnicity and CMV serostatus was compiled. A later genetic analysis used genome-wide SNP genotypes for 398 of the 666 donors, treating that subset as a discovery cohort. All discovery cohort repertoires had been generated using a single sequencing platform. HLA typing covered class I and class II loci at four-digit resolution. The number of donors typed differed by locus, with about 629-630 for A, B, C, DRB1 and DQB1, around 560 for DQA1, 600 to 610 for DPA1, and roughly 450 for DPB1. About five DR-DQ haplotypes were handled as single units for association and clustering, since linkage in the cohort was strong. Across around 400 genotyped donors of the cohort, an average of 235,054 unique TCR beta nucleotide sequences per donor were sequenced, and roughly a sixth of those sequences were non-productive. Points the paper makes about the study in general: Across donors, most TCR sequences were observed very rarely, whereas some public TCRs were present in many individuals. In an earlier analysis of roughly 500 of the donors, most TCR beta V segments appeared in productive rearrangements about 87% or about 30% of the time, broadly matching IMGT annotations. According to a later analysis, parvovirus B19, influenza, CMV and Epstein-Barr virus appeared linked to several top co-occurrence clusters. Because HLA typing was missing for some donors at each locus, association tests included only the typed subset. Only TCR beta chains were sequenced in this cohort, and the absence of alpha or paired-chain data limited detectable features. Presence/absence analyses assumed roughly uniform sequencing depth across donors, an assumption that may not hold. Because the 87-base-pair reads could not distinguish some IMGT-functional V segments, including TRBV6-2 and TRBV6-3, those segments were excluded. V-gene and J-gene trimming of TCR beta chains was associated with a missense DCLRE1C variant in a later genetic analysis, and the association was replicated in an independent cohort. The only immune exposure information available for the cohort was CMV serostatus. A later analysis found that most CMV-associated TCR beta chains appeared HLA-restricted, with HLA associations seemingly driven largely by CMV exposure. The classifier was reported to diagnose cytomegalovirus status with high specificity and sensitivity in both the original and validation cohorts. In a later analysis, HLA-associated TCR beta chains were found to be more clonally expanded and to have lower generation probabilities than equally common non-associated chains. When HLA alleles, especially DR and DQ, strongly co-occurred, TCR associations were difficult to assign to individual alleles. Correlated functional status among segregating V segments might reflect linkage disequilibrium, but an unknown experimental factor could not be ruled out. The earlier analysis of a few hundred of the donors excluded 15 to 20 rarely observed V segments, including chromosome 9 orphons, because counts were too low. In a later genetic analysis, fewer N-insertions in productive TCRs were reported among donors in an Asian-associated ancestry cluster than the 666-donor mean. The authors suggested that the approach could potentially be generalized to other disease states and immunological phenotypes. Three of the identified cytomegalovirus-associated TCR beta chains were confirmed in vitro to be specific for cytomegalovirus antigens. In a later analysis, some 18,000 TCR beta sequences were associated with specific HLA alleles at a false discovery rate of 0.05. A further reported finding was that TCR beta sequences accurately predicted the HLA-A and HLA-B alleles for most subjects in the first cohort. A cluster of highly shared sequence variants was judged likely to be a technical artifact of the sequencing pipeline. In a later analysis, the rate of TCR association differed among HLA loci, with DRB1 alleles having the most associated TCRs and HLA-C alleles having the fewest. The study gave a list of more than 150 TCR beta chains associated with cytomegalovirus.

The cohort comprised fewer than 750 healthy bone marrow donors. At the time of sampling, all cohort members were nominally healthy, though unrecorded immune exposures were likely present. The donor tested CMV seronegative and was one of the 352 seronegative cohort members. A peripheral blood sample was provided by each donor, and peripheral blood mononuclear cells were used for TCR beta sequencing. Genomic DNA was extracted from the blood cell samples with the Qiagen DNeasy Blood Extraction Kit. Library prep was done by the immunoSEQ multiplex PCR assay. A mixture of 60 forward primers for TCR Vbeta segments and 13 reverse primers for TCR Jbeta segments was used in the multiplex PCR. A multiplex PCR assay on genomic DNA amplified the CDR3 region of rearranged TCR beta genes. The amplified TCR beta libraries were sequenced on the Illumina HiSeq System as 87-base-pair reads. From the authors' description of their analysis: Across the 500 to 850 repertoires, a later analysis counted some 80 million unique TCR beta chains, around 11 million of which were shared by at least two donors. To remove PCR and sequencing errors, raw reads were error-corrected and collapsed into unique sequences using a nearest-neighbor algorithm that merged closely related sequences. CDR3 sequences were aligned to IMGT reference sequences to assign V, D and J gene segments. For a sequence to be retained, a match of at least six nucleotides was required to both a V gene segment and a J gene segment. A rearrangement was called productive if the CDR3 had no stop codons and remained in frame with V and J, and every other rearrangement was called non-productive. Following IMGT convention, CDR3 was defined as the stretch from the second conserved V-encoded cysteine up to the conserved J-encoded phenylalanine. Sequences without an unambiguous match to a single V gene segment were excluded from the earlier analysis of about 640 of the donors. In an earlier analysis of some 590 of the donors, a V segment was called functional when productive rearrangements were above 56.7%, and segregating when the standard deviation between donors exceeded 5%. A statistical classification framework was built for diagnosing cytomegalovirus status from the catalog of TCR beta chain sequences. A later analysis assigned V and J genes by comparing TCR nucleotide sequences with IMGT/GENE-DB human TR gene sequences. Using the TCRdist pipeline, a later analysis assigned CDR3 sequences along with most-parsimonious VDJ recombination scenarios. In a later analysis, every TCR beta chain was defined by the combination of its CDR3 amino acid sequence and its V-gene family, and reads without a unique V-gene family were dropped. As a way to deal with suspected cross-contamination and a sequencing artifact, a later analysis dropped roughly 600 nucleotide sequences that were highly shared and had low generation probability. For each public chain, a later analysis derived a clonal expansion index from normalized ranks of inferred template counts within each repertoire. Generation probabilities in a later analysis came from a VDJ recombination model fitted to out-of-frame rearrangements, and those results were checked against IGoR. A later analysis scored TCR-TCR, TCR-HLA and TCR-CMV co-occurrence with hypergeometric tests, applying a repertoire-size bias correction to TCR pairs. In a later analysis, false discovery rates were estimated by permuting HLA or CMV assignments 20 times. In a later analysis, co-occurring TCRs were grouped using DBSCAN, with TCRdist sequence similarity added in when clustering inside HLA-allele-positive subsets. For co-occurrence clustering, repertoires with fewer than 30,000 or more than 120,000 public chains were excluded, along with four to six repertoires with anomalous nucleotide sharing. TCRdb carries this immuneACCESS record with in-frame sequences only. Its versions omit some clonotypes, under half of them owing to an unresolved V gene in the studies checked, with the rest unexplained. That table is the source of V, J and clone size, and D and trimming were worked out from the DNA. The sample records around 200,000 clones, about 89% of which are singletons. About 1% of the sample is held by the ten biggest clonotypes.

Relative to germline, V is 4 bases shorter and J is 4 bases shorter, with 8 bases between their ends. CDR1 is given as SGHTA and CDR2 as FQGNSA, both from the germline V gene. Spanning cysteine to phenylalanine, the CDR3 consists of 14 amino acids. CDR3 DNA is the only sequence kept; it has 42 bases, read in frame from the first base. The sequence was obtained from a woman under 30 in good health and CMV-seronegative. The sequenced material came from PBMCs. Recombination connected TRBV7-2 to TRBJ1-6; no confident D gene assignment can be made. Read as DNA, the sequence is TGTGCCAGCAGCTCTCAGGAATATAATTCACCCCTCCACTTT. Its product reads: CASSSQEYNSPLHF.